These T cell receptor beta chains were read from a single sample in a study of T cell responses to AZD1222 COVID-19 vaccine. Profiled with immunoSEQ multiplex PCR; TCRdb holds only in-frame clones, not every one. Of approximately 150,000 clones in the sample, 90% to 95% were seen once. This sample comprised peripheral blood, obtained on day 0 of AZD1222 vaccination. The origin of the receptors is an adult in good health. CDR3s include the opening cysteine and the closing phenylalanine or tryptophan. The order of the fields is V gene, J gene, clone size, D gene, CDR3 DNA, CDR3 protein. D genes are given only for firm matches. Size is stated for part of the rows, as once, few or many counts, or as a class when the clone is expanded.

TRBV9	TRBJ1-4	-	TRBD1	TGTGCCAGCAGCACCCGGGACAGACACAATGAAAAACTGTTTTTT	CASSTRDRHNEKLFF
TRBV6-6	TRBJ1-6	-	-	TGTGCCAGCAGAACAGAGTATAATTCACCCCTCCACTTT	CASRTEYNSPLHF
TRBV6-5	TRBJ2-4	-	-	TGTGCCGTCGGGGACCCCAAAAACATTCAGTACTTC	CAVGDPKNIQYF
TRBV30	TRBJ1-2	-	TRBD1	TGTGCCTGCAGACAGGGTCTTAACTATGGCTACACCTTC	CACRQGLNYGYTF
TRBV28	TRBJ1-3	-	-	TGTGCCAGCAGTTTTCCGAACTCTGGAAACACCATATATTTT	CASSFPNSGNTIYF
TRBV6-5	TRBJ2-7	-	TRBD1	TGTGCCAGCATCACCAGACAGGGGTTCTACGAGCAGTACTTC	CASITRQGFYEQYF
TRBV28	TRBJ1-5	-	-	TGTGCCAGCAGGCTGGGTGGGAGGGACAATCAGCCCCAGCATTTT	CASRLGGRDNQPQHF
TRBV7-9	TRBJ1-3	-	-	TGTGCCAGCAGCTATACAGCTACTGGAAACACCATATATTTT	CASSYTATGNTIYF
TRBV4-1	TRBJ2-3	-	TRBD2	TGCGCCAGCAGCCGCTTACCGGGACTAGCGGACACAGATACGCAGTATTTT	CASSRLPGLADTDTQYF
TRBV25-1	TRBJ2-7	-	-	TGTGCCAGCAGTGAATACCCCCTCCAGAACGAGCAGTACTTC	CASSEYPLQNEQYF
TRBV5-6	TRBJ2-7	-	-	TGTGCCAGCATGGATGGGCTCTCCTACGAGCAGTACTTC	CASMDGLSYEQYF
TRBV4-2	TRBJ2-1	-	-	TGTGCCAGCAGCCAAGAGGCCAGCTCCTACAATGAGCAGTTCTTC	CASSQEASSYNEQFF
TRBV19	TRBJ2-1	-	TRBD2	TGTGCCAGTAGCGGGGGGGCCTTAGAGCAGTTCTTC	CASSGGALEQFF
TRBV19	TRBJ1-5	-	-	TGTGCCAGTAGTATAGATCTTAGACAGACTTATAGCAATCAGCCCCAGCATTTT	CASSIDLRQTYSNQPQHF
TRBV20-1	TRBJ1-5	-	TRBD1	TGCAGTGCTAGTGTTCGGGGACAGGGAGTTGAGCCCCAGCATTTT	CSASVRGQGVEPQHF
TRBV5-1	TRBJ2-2	-	TRBD1	TGCGCCAGCAGCTTGCGGACAGGGGCATCAAGAAACACCGGGGAGCTGTTTTTT	CASSLRTGASRNTGELFF
TRBV5-1	TRBJ1-2	-	-	TGCGCCAGCAGCTTGGACGCGGCGGGTGGCTACACCTTC	CASSLDAAGGYTF
TRBV7-2	TRBJ1-5	-	-	TGTGCCAGCAGCCCGGGGTCGGGATTTCAGCCCCAGCATTTT	CASSPGSGFQPQHF
TRBV27	TRBJ2-3	-	TRBD2	TGTGCCAGCAGGGACCGGGGGGGCCGGACCACAGATACGCAGTATTTT	CASRDRGGRTTDTQYF
TRBV3-1/TRBV3-2	TRBJ2-3	-	-	TGTGCCAGCAGCAATTCTGGGTCAGATACGCAGTATTTT	CASSNSGSDTQYF
TRBV7-2	TRBJ1-2	-	-	TGTGCCAGCAGCTTAACCCTCGGGGGGTATGGCTACACCTTC	CASSLTLGGYGYTF
TRBV5-4	TRBJ2-7	-	TRBD1	TGTGCCAGCAGCTCCCCGGGACAGCGTTATTACGAGCAGTACTTC	CASSSPGQRYYEQYF
TRBV27	TRBJ1-6	once	-	TGTGCCAGCAGTTTGAAAGGGAGCTCCTATAATTCACCCCTCCACTTT	CASSLKGSSYNSPLHF
TRBV4-3	TRBJ2-4	-	-	TGCGCCAGCAGCCAGGGGACCGCAAACATTCAGTACTTC	CASSQGTANIQYF
TRBV18	TRBJ1-1	-	TRBD1	TGTGCCAGCTCACCGTTCAGGGGGCTCGACACTGAAGCTTTCTTT	CASSPFRGLDTEAFF
TRBV6-5	TRBJ2-2	-	-	TGTGCCAGCAGTTTGGGCAGGACCTCGAACACCGGGGAGCTGTTTTTT	CASSLGRTSNTGELFF
TRBV4-1	TRBJ2-7	-	TRBD2	TGCGCCAGCAGCCAAGTCGGCGGGGGGACCTACGAGCAGTACTTC	CASSQVGGGTYEQYF
TRBV10-2	TRBJ1-5	-	TRBD1	TGCGCCAGCAGTGGGACAGGAAATCAGCCCCAGCATTTT	CASSGTGNQPQHF
TRBV11-1	TRBJ2-5	-	-	TGTGCCAGCGGCCTTTGGGGCAGTTCGGAGACCCAGTACTTC	CASGLWGSSETQYF
TRBV7-2	TRBJ1-2	-	TRBD1	TGTGCCAGCAGCTCCCTGGACAGGGCCTATGGCTACACCTTC	CASSSLDRAYGYTF
TRBV6-5	TRBJ1-1	-	-	TGTGCCAGCAGTTCCTCCGGAGGGATGAACACTGAAGCTTTCTTT	CASSSSGGMNTEAFF
TRBV6-5	TRBJ1-3	once	-	TGTGCCAGCAGTTCCTACAGTTTAGCTGGAAACACCATATATTTT	CASSSYSLAGNTIYF
TRBV28	TRBJ2-2	once	-	TGTGCCAGCAGTTTACGGGCAGTCGGCCTCAGAGAGCTGTTTTTT	CASSLRAVGLRELFF
TRBV5-6	TRBJ1-4	-	-	TGTGCCAGCAGCAACCAAGGTAGAGTGGTGGCTGAAAAACTGTTTTTT	CASSNQGRVVAEKLFF
TRBV4-2	TRBJ2-3	-	TRBD1	TGTGCCAGCAGCCTAAGGACAGGGAGCACAGATACGCAGTATTTT	CASSLRTGSTDTQYF
TRBV13	TRBJ2-3	-	-	TGTGCCAGCAGCTTATGGGCAGATACGCAGTATTTT	CASSLWADTQYF
TRBV28	TRBJ1-4	-	-	TGTGCCAGCAGTTTATTACAGGGTTTGCGGGAAAAACTGTTTTTT	CASSLLQGLREKLFF
TRBV11-3	TRBJ1-1	-	-	TGTGCCAGCAGACCGAGACAGCAGTCCGAGAACACTGAAGCTTTCTTT	CASRPRQQSENTEAFF
TRBV28	TRBJ2-3	-	-	TGTGCCAGCAGTCTGCCGTTTAGTCTCAAAACTAGCACAGATACGCAGTATTTT	CASSLPFSLKTSTDTQYF
TRBV29-1	TRBJ1-1	-	-	TGCAGCGTTGAGGGCCGAAATCTTGTCACTGAAGCTTTCTTT	CSVEGRNLVTEAFF
TRBV7-2	TRBJ1-2	-	TRBD1	TGTGCCAGCAGCTTTGTACAGGGGGCGGGTGACTATGGCTACACCTTC	CASSFVQGAGDYGYTF
TRBV18	TRBJ2-5	-	-	TGTGCCAGCTCGCCCCCGACAGGGAGGCTCCAAGAGACCCAGTACTTC	CASSPPTGRLQETQYF
TRBV28	TRBJ1-5	-	-	TGTGCCAGCAGGGTGGGGGGAAGCAATCAGCCCCAGCATTTT	CASRVGGSNQPQHF
TRBV15	TRBJ2-5	-	-	TGTGCCACCAGCAGGAGCCTGGAGACCCAGTACTTC	CATSRSLETQYF
TRBV5-1	TRBJ2-1	-	-	TGCGCCAGCAGCTTGGCCCAGGGGAGGGATGAGCAGTTCTTC	CASSLAQGRDEQFF
TRBV2	TRBJ1-1	once	TRBD1	TGTGCCAGCAGTCTATCGGACAGGGCAGCTTTCTTT	CASSLSDRAAFF
TRBV6-2/TRBV6-3	TRBJ2-2	-	TRBD2	TGTGCCAGCAGTTCGACTAGCGGGGGATTCACCGGGGAGCTGTTTTTT	CASSSTSGGFTGELFF
TRBV11-3	TRBJ1-1	-	-	TGTGCCAGCAGCTTGGGAGGGGTTGGAGACACTGAAGCTTTCTTT	CASSLGGVGDTEAFF
TRBV28	TRBJ2-2	-	-	TGTGCCAGCAGTGGGGGCGGAGGGAATCCCGGGGAGCTGTTTTTT	CASSGGGGNPGELFF
TRBV7-9	TRBJ1-6	-	TRBD1	TGTGCCAGCAGCTTAGTACAGGGGCCCTATAATTCACCCCTCCACTTT	CASSLVQGPYNSPLHF
TRBV6-6	TRBJ2-2	-	TRBD2	TGTGCCAGCAGTTACGGGGGGGTTTACACCGGGGAGCTGTTTTTT	CASSYGGVYTGELFF
TRBV30	TRBJ1-6	-	-	TGTGCCTGGACAGACCAAAGCTCCTATAATTCACCCCTCCACTTT	CAWTDQSSYNSPLHF
TRBV15	TRBJ1-5	-	TRBD1	TGTGCCACCAGCTACCGGGACAGTAATCAGCCCCAGCATTTT	CATSYRDSNQPQHF
TRBV19	TRBJ1-1	-	-	TGTGCCAGTAGTAAGAGGGGGACGGTCACTGAAGCTTTCTTT	CASSKRGTVTEAFF
TRBV15	TRBJ1-2	-	TRBD1	TGTGCCACCAGCAGAGTAATGACAGGGAGGCATGGCTACACCTTC	CATSRVMTGRHGYTF
TRBV9	TRBJ2-1	-	TRBD2	TGTGCCAGCAGCGTAGTAGCGGGGGGGCTCTATGAGCAGTTCTTC	CASSVVAGGLYEQFF
TRBV6-5	TRBJ2-2	-	-	TGTGCCAGCAGTTATGAAGGCGGCGGGGAGCTGTTTTTT	CASSYEGGGELFF